A selection of T cell receptor beta chains follows, all from one sample in a study of graft-versus-host responses after intestinal transplantation. The protocol was immunoSEQ multiplex PCR, while the TCRdb copy is restricted to in-frame clones and leaves out a portion. The repertoire includes approximately 50,000 clones, about 90% of them detected once, and 1.5% to 2% sits in the top ten. Material: PBMCs, obtained 26 days after transplant. Receptors were obtained from a human patient who received an intestinal transplant, so some T cells may come from the graft donor. The CDR3 runs from the conserved cysteine through the conserved F or W. A D gene is named only where the DNA matches it firmly. Where a row states a size, it is once, few, many or the class of an expanded clone; other rows omit it.

abundance: NA
j_gene: TRBJ2-7
v_gene: TRBV5-4
d_gene: TRBD1
CDR3nt: TGTGCCAGCAGCTTGGCCCGGGGGACAGGAGTGCAGTACTTC
CDR3aa: CASSLARGTGVQYF

abundance: NA
j_gene: TRBJ2-5
v_gene: TRBV2
d_gene: TRBD2
CDR3nt: TGTGCCAGCAGTGAAGGCCTAGCGGGGTTTTCGGAGACCCAGTACTTC
CDR3aa: CASSEGLAGFSETQYF

abundance: NA
j_gene: TRBJ2-2
v_gene: TRBV7-8
d_gene: TRBD2
CDR3nt: TGTGCCAGCAGTATTAGCGGGGGTTCCGGGGAGCTGTTTTTT
CDR3aa: CASSISGGSGELFF

abundance: NA
j_gene: TRBJ2-3
v_gene: TRBV7-8
d_gene: TRBD1
CDR3nt: TGTGCCAGCAGCGTGACAGGGGGGATAGATACGCAGTATTTT
CDR3aa: CASSVTGGIDTQYF

abundance: NA
j_gene: TRBJ1-1
v_gene: TRBV27
d_gene: TRBD1
CDR3nt: TGTGCCAGCAGTTTAGTGACCCCGGGACAGGGGAACACTGAAGCTTTCTTT
CDR3aa: CASSLVTPGQGNTEAFF

abundance: NA
j_gene: TRBJ2-1
v_gene: TRBV15
d_gene: NA
CDR3nt: TGTGCCACCAGCAGAGATAATGAGGGTGGAGGATGGAATGAGCAGTTCTTC
CDR3aa: CATSRDNEGGGWNEQFF

abundance: NA
j_gene: TRBJ1-2
v_gene: TRBV6-1
d_gene: TRBD1
CDR3nt: TGTGCCAGCAGTGAAATGGGGACAGGTCCTAACTATGGCTACACCTTC
CDR3aa: CASSEMGTGPNYGYTF

abundance: NA
j_gene: TRBJ2-7
v_gene: TRBV28
d_gene: TRBD1
CDR3nt: TGTGCCAGCAGTTTAATGGCAGGGGGCCTCTACGAGCAGTACTTC
CDR3aa: CASSLMAGGLYEQYF

abundance: NA
j_gene: TRBJ2-5
v_gene: TRBV7-2
d_gene: NA
CDR3nt: TGTGCCAGCAGCTTAAGGGGCACGGAGACCCAGTACTTC
CDR3aa: CASSLRGTETQYF

abundance: few
j_gene: TRBJ2-7
v_gene: TRBV19
d_gene: TRBD2
CDR3nt: TGTGCCAGTAGTATAGATTCCCCCTGGACTAGCGGGAGCGAGCCGCAGTACTTC
CDR3aa: CASSIDSPWTSGSEPQYF

abundance: few
j_gene: TRBJ1-3
v_gene: TRBV7-2
d_gene: NA
CDR3nt: TGTGCCAGCAGCTCGCAGGGAGGAAACACCATATATTTT
CDR3aa: CASSSQGGNTIYF

abundance: NA
j_gene: TRBJ2-1
v_gene: TRBV4-2
d_gene: TRBD2
CDR3nt: TGTGCCAGCAGCCAACGGGAGGCTAGCTATGAGCAGTTCTTC
CDR3aa: CASSQREASYEQFF

abundance: once
j_gene: TRBJ2-2
v_gene: TRBV19
d_gene: TRBD1
CDR3nt: TGTGCCAGCGGACAGGGTACCGGGGAGCTGTTTTTT
CDR3aa: CASGQGTGELFF

abundance: NA
j_gene: TRBJ1-2
v_gene: TRBV6-6
d_gene: NA
CDR3nt: TGTGCCAGCCGCCCGGGGGGGGGAGGCTACACCTTC
CDR3aa: CASRPGGGGYTF

abundance: once
j_gene: TRBJ1-2
v_gene: TRBV7-8
d_gene: NA
CDR3nt: TGTGCCAGCAGCCTTCTACCGGGGTTCGAGTATGGCTACACCTTC
CDR3aa: CASSLLPGFEYGYTF

abundance: NA
j_gene: TRBJ1-1
v_gene: TRBV2
d_gene: TRBD1
CDR3nt: TGTGCCAGCAGTCCCGGGACAGGGATGTTTGTCACTGAAGCTTTCTTT
CDR3aa: CASSPGTGMFVTEAFF

abundance: NA
j_gene: TRBJ1-1
v_gene: TRBV27
d_gene: NA
CDR3nt: TGTGCCAGCGGACCTCACAGGCCTGAAGCTTTCTTT
CDR3aa: CASGPHRPEAFF

abundance: once
j_gene: TRBJ1-4
v_gene: TRBV7-9
d_gene: NA
CDR3nt: TGTGCCAGCAGCTTAGACCTCAACAGGGACGCCGTTTTT
CDR3aa: CASSLDLNRDAVF

abundance: NA
j_gene: TRBJ2-6
v_gene: TRBV30
d_gene: NA
CDR3nt: TGTGCCTGGAGTTCGCCTGGTGAGGGGGCCAACGTCCTGACTTTC
CDR3aa: CAWSSPGEGANVLTF

abundance: NA
j_gene: TRBJ2-2
v_gene: TRBV7-9
d_gene: TRBD2
CDR3nt: TGTGCCAGCAGCCACGGTCGCGGGGGGATGAACACCGGGGAGCTGTTTTTT
CDR3aa: CASSHGRGGMNTGELFF

abundance: NA
j_gene: TRBJ1-4
v_gene: TRBV7-2
d_gene: NA
CDR3nt: TGTGCCAGCAGCTCCCGGATGGGGAGTGGTGAAAAACTGTTTTTT
CDR3aa: CASSSRMGSGEKLFF

abundance: few
j_gene: TRBJ2-5
v_gene: TRBV4-1
d_gene: TRBD1
CDR3nt: TGCGCCAGCAGCCAAGAACAGGGGCCTCTCAGGGTCCAGTACTTC
CDR3aa: CASSQEQGPLRVQYF

abundance: NA
j_gene: TRBJ2-3
v_gene: TRBV30
d_gene: NA
CDR3nt: TGTGCCTGGAGGGTTACTAGCTTTCTAAGCACAGATACGCAGTATTTT
CDR3aa: CAWRVTSFLSTDTQYF

abundance: NA
j_gene: TRBJ2-1
v_gene: TRBV19
d_gene: TRBD2
CDR3nt: TGTGCCAGTAGTCCGGCTAGCGGAAACAATGAGCAGTTCTTC
CDR3aa: CASSPASGNNEQFF

abundance: NA
j_gene: TRBJ2-3
v_gene: TRBV4-2
d_gene: TRBD2
CDR3nt: TGTGCCAGCAGCCAAGAGGGACTAGCGGAGAGCACAGATACGCAGTATTTT
CDR3aa: CASSQEGLAESTDTQYF

abundance: NA
j_gene: TRBJ2-5
v_gene: TRBV9
d_gene: TRBD2
CDR3nt: TGTGCCAGCAGCGCTCCAGCGGGGGGAGAGGGAGAGACCCAGTACTTC
CDR3aa: CASSAPAGGEGETQYF

abundance: NA
j_gene: TRBJ1-1
v_gene: TRBV5-1
d_gene: NA
CDR3nt: TGCGCCAGCAGCTTGTGGCGGCAGAACACTGAAGCTTTCTTT
CDR3aa: CASSLWRQNTEAFF

abundance: once
j_gene: TRBJ2-2
v_gene: TRBV29-1
d_gene: TRBD1
CDR3nt: TGCAGTGGACAGGGGGTAGCGAACACCGGGGAGCTGTTTTTT
CDR3aa: CSGQGVANTGELFF

abundance: NA
j_gene: TRBJ2-3
v_gene: TRBV2
d_gene: NA
CDR3nt: TGTGCCAGCTCGGTGACAGCTATACCTAGCACAGATACGCAGTATTTT
CDR3aa: CASSVTAIPSTDTQYF

abundance: NA
j_gene: TRBJ1-4
v_gene: TRBV6-5
d_gene: TRBD1
CDR3nt: TGTGCCAGCAGCTCATATGACAGGGGCGTAGGAAAACTGTTTTTT
CDR3aa: CASSSYDRGVGKLFF

abundance: NA
j_gene: TRBJ2-2
v_gene: TRBV9
d_gene: TRBD2
CDR3nt: TGTGCCAGCAGCGTAGCCCTAGCGGGAAACACCGGGGAGCTGTTTTTT
CDR3aa: CASSVALAGNTGELFF

abundance: NA
j_gene: TRBJ2-7
v_gene: TRBV7-2
d_gene: TRBD1
CDR3nt: TGTGCCAGCAGCATGGGGACAGGAGCCTACGAGCAGTACTTC
CDR3aa: CASSMGTGAYEQYF

abundance: NA
j_gene: TRBJ2-3
v_gene: TRBV9
d_gene: NA
CDR3nt: TGTGCCAGCAGCGTAGGGCTAGATGGAATCACAGATACGCAGTATTTT
CDR3aa: CASSVGLDGITDTQYF

abundance: NA
j_gene: TRBJ1-1
v_gene: TRBV7-9
d_gene: NA
CDR3nt: TGTGCCAGCAGCCCCACGGGGACTGAAGCTTTCTTT
CDR3aa: CASSPTGTEAFF

abundance: once
j_gene: TRBJ2-1
v_gene: TRBV4-2
d_gene: TRBD2
CDR3nt: TGTGCCAGCACACCCAGTTGGGCGGGAGGCCGGTACAATGAGCAGTTCTTC
CDR3aa: CASTPSWAGGRYNEQFF

abundance: NA
j_gene: TRBJ2-3
v_gene: TRBV5-4
d_gene: TRBD2
CDR3nt: TGTGCCAGCAGCCCGATACTAGCGGGGACAAGTCATACGCAGTATTTT
CDR3aa: CASSPILAGTSHTQYF

abundance: NA
j_gene: TRBJ1-1
v_gene: TRBV9
d_gene: TRBD1
CDR3nt: TGTGCCAGCACGCAACCGGGACAGGGGACTGAAGCTTTCTTT
CDR3aa: CASTQPGQGTEAFF

abundance: NA
j_gene: TRBJ1-4
v_gene: TRBV6-1
d_gene: NA
CDR3nt: TGTGCCAGCAGTGCCCCGGCGGCCCGGGGGGGGGAAAAACTGTTTTTT
CDR3aa: CASSAPAARGGEKLFF

abundance: NA
j_gene: TRBJ1-1
v_gene: TRBV10-3
d_gene: NA
CDR3nt: TGTGCCATCAGTCCAACCCAAGGTGACATACCGAACACTGAAGCTTTCTTT
CDR3aa: CAISPTQGDIPNTEAFF

abundance: NA
j_gene: TRBJ2-3
v_gene: TRBV11-2
d_gene: TRBD1
CDR3nt: TGTGCCAGCAGCCCCCGGTGGGACAGGTGGCCAGATACGCAGTATTTT
CDR3aa: CASSPRWDRWPDTQYF

abundance: NA
j_gene: TRBJ1-2
v_gene: TRBV11-3
d_gene: NA
CDR3nt: TGTGCCAGCAGTATTCAGGGGAGCTATGGCTACACCTTC
CDR3aa: CASSIQGSYGYTF

abundance: NA
j_gene: TRBJ2-1
v_gene: TRBV5-4
d_gene: TRBD1
CDR3nt: TGTGCCAGCAGCCGCGAGGGGGCGATGGCCAATGAGCAGTTCTTC
CDR3aa: CASSREGAMANEQFF

abundance: NA
j_gene: TRBJ2-7
v_gene: TRBV19
d_gene: TRBD1
CDR3nt: TGTGCCAGTAGTATGGGGCAGGGGGCGCGTGAGCAGTACTTC
CDR3aa: CASSMGQGAREQYF

abundance: NA
j_gene: TRBJ1-5
v_gene: TRBV7-9
d_gene: NA
CDR3nt: TGTGCCAGCAGCCATGGGACTTCTGTTCCTCAGCCCCAGCATTTT
CDR3aa: CASSHGTSVPQPQHF

abundance: NA
j_gene: TRBJ2-1
v_gene: TRBV6-6
d_gene: NA
CDR3nt: TGTGCCAGCAGCAAGAGTCAGGGGCGTGAATACAATGAGCAGTTCTTC
CDR3aa: CASSKSQGREYNEQFF

abundance: NA
j_gene: TRBJ1-1
v_gene: TRBV6-1
d_gene: NA
CDR3nt: TGTGCCAGCAGTGAACTCGGGGGGCTCAACACTGAAGCTTTCTTT
CDR3aa: CASSELGGLNTEAFF

abundance: NA
j_gene: TRBJ1-5
v_gene: TRBV19
d_gene: NA
CDR3nt: TGTGCCAGTAGTATAGATCATCGGAGTAGCAATCAGCCCCAGCATTTT
CDR3aa: CASSIDHRSSNQPQHF

abundance: NA
j_gene: TRBJ2-1
v_gene: TRBV4-1
d_gene: TRBD2
CDR3nt: TGCGCCAGCAGCCCCAGACTAGCGGGGGGGCCCTACAATGAGCAGTTCTTC
CDR3aa: CASSPRLAGGPYNEQFF

abundance: NA
j_gene: TRBJ1-1
v_gene: TRBV4-1
d_gene: TRBD1
CDR3nt: TGCGCCAGCAGCCCCCGACAGGGAAACGCTGAAGCTTTCTTT
CDR3aa: CASSPRQGNAEAFF

abundance: NA
j_gene: TRBJ1-2
v_gene: TRBV5-5
d_gene: NA
CDR3nt: TGTGCCAGCAGCTTGGGTCCCGAGCCTAACTATGGCTACACCTTC
CDR3aa: CASSLGPEPNYGYTF

abundance: NA
j_gene: TRBJ1-1
v_gene: TRBV28
d_gene: TRBD1
CDR3nt: TGTGCCAGCAGTTGGACAGGGACCATGAACACTGAAGCTTTCTTT
CDR3aa: CASSWTGTMNTEAFF

abundance: NA
j_gene: TRBJ1-1
v_gene: TRBV5-1
d_gene: NA
CDR3nt: TGCGCCAGCAGCTTGGGGGGCATGGGGAACACTGAAGCTTTCTTT
CDR3aa: CASSLGGMGNTEAFF

abundance: NA
j_gene: TRBJ2-3
v_gene: TRBV4-1
d_gene: TRBD2
CDR3nt: TGCGCCAGCAGCCAATCCCCACTAGCGGGGGTTGGAGATACGCAGTATTTT
CDR3aa: CASSQSPLAGVGDTQYF

abundance: NA
j_gene: TRBJ1-1
v_gene: TRBV30
d_gene: NA
CDR3nt: TGTGCCTGGAGTAGGGGAGGACAGAACACTGAAGCTTTCTTT
CDR3aa: CAWSRGGQNTEAFF

abundance: NA
j_gene: TRBJ1-5
v_gene: TRBV27
d_gene: TRBD1
CDR3nt: TGTGCCAGCAGTCCGGACAGGGCCCTGAGGCCCCAGCATTTT
CDR3aa: CASSPDRALRPQHF

abundance: NA
j_gene: TRBJ2-3
v_gene: TRBV19
d_gene: NA
CDR3nt: TGTGCCAGTAGTATTGGGCCGAGCACAGATACGCAGTATTTT
CDR3aa: CASSIGPSTDTQYF

abundance: NA
j_gene: TRBJ2-1
v_gene: TRBV5-1
d_gene: TRBD2
CDR3nt: TGCGCCAGCAGCTTGCGCACTAGCGGGAGTGAGAGAAATGAGCAGTTCTTC
CDR3aa: CASSLRTSGSERNEQFF

abundance: once
j_gene: TRBJ1-1
v_gene: TRBV9
d_gene: TRBD1
CDR3nt: TGTGCCAGCAGCGTAGCCGCAGGGGGCACTGAAGCTTTCTTT
CDR3aa: CASSVAAGGTEAFF

abundance: NA
j_gene: TRBJ2-7
v_gene: TRBV19
d_gene: NA
CDR3nt: TGTGCCAGTAGTATTTTCCCAGGGGAGGGGTACGAGCAGTACTTC
CDR3aa: CASSIFPGEGYEQYF